What follows are 12 T cell receptor beta chains derived from one specimen sequenced in a study of T cells after yellow fever vaccination. Each CDR3 protein is one row after TCRdb ran MiXCR on the 5' RACE reads. The data contain some 600,000 distinct CDR3 sequences, 17% of them singletons. Sample: PBMCs, taken about 5 days after the first yellow fever vaccination. The receptors shown here come from a man between 18 and 29 years old who received the YFV17D yellow fever vaccine.

This clonotype was picked up one time. The chain is built from TRBV4-2 and TRBJ2-5; 7 bases agree with TRBD2. Germline values: CDR1 LGHNA, CDR2 YNFKEQ. This CDR3 has 16 residues. The J segment lost 4 bases and the V segment lost 0 bases, leaving 8 bases of the junction unmatched. The CDR3 DNA reads TGTGCCAGCAGCCAAGAACTAGGCCGGGGGGTAGAGACCCAGTACTTC. It yields the protein CASSQELGRGVETQYF.

V usage is TRBV5-1 and J usage is TRBJ1-4; 12 bases map to TRBD1. Germline CDR1 and CDR2: SGHRS and YFSETQ. The CDR3 contains 18 residues. Trimming cost V 4 bases and J 5 bases; bases outside gene matches: 12. The CDR3 region is CASSTGQGAGMTNEKLFF. Written as DNA, the CDR3 is TGCGCCAGCAGCACGGGACAGGGGGCCGGTATGACAAATGAAAAACTGTTTTTT.

V usage is TRBV20-1 and J usage is TRBJ2-7; the D call may be TRBD1 or TRBD2 (5 bases each). This CDR3 is 15 amino acids long. Germline loops: CDR1 DFQATT, CDR2 SNEGSKA (reference sequence). V lost 6 bases and J lost 1, with 19 bases in between. The CDR3 sequence is CSALNPRGASYEQYV. The CDR3 nucleotides are TGCAGTGCCCTTAATCCCCGGGGCGCGTCCTACGAGCAGTACGTC.

This clonotype has more than one count but fewer than ten. The chain uses TRBV2 and TRBJ2-3; tentatively, D is TRBD2 (6 bases). The CDR3 covers 15 residues. V was cut by 4 bases and J by 1 base, with 12 bases left in between. Germline V gives CDR1 SNHLY, CDR2 FYNNEI. CDR3 sequence reads: CASSGGGTRTDTQYF. CDR3 DNA sequence: TGTGCCAGCAGTGGTGGGGGGACCCGCACAGATACGCAGTATTTT.

This clonotype was seen a few times. The chain uses TRBV27 and TRBJ2-3; 8 nucleotides agree with TRBD1. Germline V gives CDR1 MNHEY, CDR2 SMNVEV (reference sequence). With 1 base clipped from V and 1 base from J, the junction kept 1 base outside the gene matches. This CDR3 is built from 15 residues. CDR3 DNA sequence: TGTGCCAGCAGTTTATACAGGGGGGGCACAGATACGCAGTATTTT. As protein: CASSLYRGGTDTQYF.

This clonotype was seen only a few times. The genes are TRBV7-2 and TRBJ1-1; TRBD1 matches 8 bases. Germline V lookup: CDR1 SGHTA, CDR2 FQGNSA. The V gene end was trimmed by 2 bases and the J gene end by 0 bases; junction bases not matched to a gene: 5. The CDR3 extends over 16 amino acids. CDR3: CASSLPRQGLNTEAFF. Here the CDR3 DNA reads TGTGCCAGCAGCTTACCTAGACAGGGGCTGAACACTGAAGCTTTCTTT.

The chain is built from TRBV4-3 and TRBJ1-4; D gene ambiguous. V was trimmed by 0 bases and J by 7 bases, leaving 6 bases between them. CDR3 length equals 13 residues. Germline CDR1 LGHNA, CDR2 YSLEER. The CDR3 loop is CASSQEPSEKLFF. DNA for the CDR3: TGCGCCAGCAGCCAAGAACCCAGTGAAAAACTGTTTTTT.

This clonotype was seen repeatedly, ten times or more. The chain joins TRBV10-3 to TRBJ2-5, with a tentative D call TRBD1 (5 bases). CDR1 ENHRY and CDR2 SYGVKD come from the germline V gene. CDR3 length equals 12 residues. With 3 bases removed from V and 3 bases from J, the gap between germline ends came to 5 bases. CDR3 residues: CAISDREETQYF. The CDR3 bases are TGTGCCATCAGTGACAGGGAAGAGACCCAGTACTTC.

This rearrangement joins TRBV20-1 to TRBJ1-2; D might be TRBD1 (6 bases). The germline V gene encodes CDR1 DFQATT and CDR2 SNEGSKA (reference sequence). This CDR3 contains 15 residues. Trimming stripped 0 bases from V and 5 bases from J, with 16 bases between. This CDR3 is CSARDGVGQPYGYTF. CDR3 nucleotide sequence: TGCAGTGCTAGAGATGGGGTTGGACAGCCTTATGGCTACACCTTC.

This clonotype appeared a few times. The J gene is TRBJ1-2, the V gene TRBV6-1; 10 nucleotides align to TRBD1. The germline CDR1 and CDR2 sequences are MNHNS and SASEGT. The V and J ends lost 5 bases and 5 bases, in that order; junction bases with no gene match: 5. The CDR3 runs 14 residues. Here the CDR3 DNA reads TGTGCCAGCAGTCCGGGACAGGGGCGGTATGGCTACACCTTC. It is translated as CASSPGQGRYGYTF.

The chain is built from TRBV20-1 and TRBJ2-3, with D perhaps TRBD1 or TRBD2 (5 bases each). Deletions cut 5 bases from V and 0 bases from J, with 18 bases between. The CDR3 has 16 residues. Germline lookup yields CDR1 DFQATT and CDR2 SNEGSKA (reference sequence). CDR3 sequence: CSAHPQFGASTDTQYF. The CDR3 coding sequence is TGCAGTGCTCATCCCCAATTCGGGGCTAGCACAGATACGCAGTATTTT.

Only a few counts were recorded for this clonotype. This rearrangement joins TRBV5-1 to TRBJ1-1; 10 bases are shared with TRBD1. Trimming at V came to 4 bases and at J to 3 bases, leaving 6 bases not matched to a gene. The length of the CDR3 is 15 residues. Germline V gives CDR1 SGHRS, CDR2 YFSETQ. The CDR3 region has the DNA TGCGCCAGCAGCCCCTCGGGACAGGGGCACACTGAAGCTTTCTTT. This codes for CASSPSGQGHTEAFF.